Listed here are 32 T cell receptor beta chains from one sample, sequenced in a study of blood T cells in healthy people across ages. The use of a sample-barcoded 5' primer and a J-beta primer mix characterized a second PCR of about 6 to 12 cycles. TCRdb passed the 5' RACE reads through MiXCR, listing each CDR3 protein once. The data hold 1.5 million to 2 million distinct CDR3 sequences, with 39% observed a single time. Sequencing used blood. These receptors were obtained from a human donor in good health.

This sequence joins TRBV20-1 and TRBJ1-2, with 11 positions matching TRBD1. The CDR3 has 15 residues. Germline V lookup: CDR1 DFQATT, CDR2 SNEGSKA (reference sequence). The trim removed 0 bases at V and 4 bases at J, leaving 4 bases unmatched. The CDR3 sequence: CSAREAGQGVYGYTF. CDR3 nucleotides: TGCAGTGCTAGAGAGGCGGGACAGGGGGTCTATGGCTACACCTTC.

This clonotype was observed a few times. The chain carries TRBV29-1 and TRBJ1-1; 7 bases map to TRBD1. CDR3 length: 12 residues. Germline-derived CDR1 and CDR2 are SQVTM and ANQGSEA. V lost 7 bases to trimming and J lost 2 bases; unmatched junction nucleotides: 4. The CDR3 DNA follows: TGCAGCGACCCAGGGGGTAACACTGAAGCTTTCTTT. This encodes CSDPGGNTEAFF.

The CDR3 loop reads CASSPGRGGDGYTF. As DNA, the CDR3 is TGTGCCAGCAGCCCCGGTAGAGGGGGCGATGGCTACACCTTC. The genes are TRBV2 and TRBJ1-2; 7 bases are a match to TRBD1. With V trimmed by 6 bases and J by 6 bases, 10 bases remained unmatched. The CDR3 is 14 residues long. The germline V gene encodes CDR1 SNHLY and CDR2 FYNNEI.

This clonotype was seen only a few times. The chain joins TRBV6-5 to TRBJ2-2, with D perhaps assigned TRBD1 or TRBD2 (6 bases each). CDR3 length: 14 residues. Germline values: CDR1 MNHEY, CDR2 SVGAGI. The V and J ends lost 7 bases and 5 bases respectively, with 14 bases between them. This CDR3 is CASTRGGSTGELFF. The CDR3 DNA follows: TGTGCCAGCACCCGAGGGGGGTCGACCGGGGAGCTGTTTTTT.

This rearrangement joins TRBV29-1 to TRBJ1-4; possible D gene TRBD1, 6 bases. The germline V gene encodes CDR1 SQVTM and CDR2 ANQGSEA. The V end lost 6 bases, the J end lost 3 bases, and 17 bases lay between the germline ends. This CDR3 is built from 15 residues. CDR3 in amino acids: CSVAPQGLANEKLFF. The CDR3 DNA sequence: TGCAGCGTGGCCCCACAGGGACTGGCTAATGAAAAACTGTTTTTT.

The rearrangement uses TRBV20-1 and TRBJ1-6; D may be TRBD1 (5 bases). Germline-derived CDR1 and CDR2 are DFQATT and SNEGSKA (reference sequence). This CDR3 spans 15 amino acids. The V end lost 7 bases, the J end lost 5 bases, and 18 bases lay between the germline ends. This chain's CDR3 is CSVGPAGYHNSPLHF. As DNA, the CDR3 is TGCAGTGTTGGGCCCGCAGGGTACCATAATTCACCCCTCCACTTT.

This clonotype was found many times. V and J are TRBV12-3 or TRBV12-4 and TRBJ1-2; tentatively, D is TRBD1 (5 bases). The CDR3 loop spans 13 amino acids. V was clipped by 7 bases and J by 8 bases, with 17 bases between them. In DNA, the CDR3 is TGTGCCAGCACCGTCGGGGCCCTTGGGGGCTACACCTTC. Translated: CASTVGALGGYTF.

The V call is TRBV25-1, the J call TRBJ1-1, with 9 bases matching TRBD1. CDR3 size: 15 residues. The junction had 5 bases not matched to a gene; V was cut back by 1 base and J by 5 bases. Germline CDR1 MGHDK, CDR2 SYGVNS. CDR3 nucleotide sequence: TGTGCCAGCAGTGAATCGGGACAGGGAAGTACTGAAGCTTTCTTT. It encodes CASSESGQGSTEAFF.

The J gene is TRBJ1-2, the V gene TRBV7-2; D unresolved. Between the trimmed V and J ends, which lost 0 bases and 6 bases, there was a span of 8 bases. The CDR3 loop spans 13 amino acids. Germline loops: CDR1 SGHTA, CDR2 FQGNSA. This CDR3 reads CASSLADGDGYTF. CDR3 nucleotide sequence: TGTGCCAGCAGCTTAGCAGACGGTGATGGCTACACCTTC.

The rearrangement joins TRBV7-2 to TRBJ2-3, with D uncertain. The CDR3 loop spans 13 amino acids. V was trimmed by 5 bases and J by 10 bases, leaving 16 bases between them. The germline V gene has CDR1 SGHTA and CDR2 FQGNSA. DNA for the CDR3: TGTGCCAGCAGCCTTACTAATAATTACCCGCAGTATTTT. Residues: CASSLTNNYPQYF. The whole variable domain, filled in from reference TRBV7-2 and TRBJ2-3, reads GAGVSQSPSNKVTEKGKDVELRCDPISGHTALYWYRQSLGQGLEFLIYFQGNSAPDKSGLPSDRFSAERTGGSVSTLTIQRTQQEDSAVYLCASSLTNNYPQYFGPGTRLTVL.

The chain joins TRBV12-3 or TRBV12-4 to TRBJ2-3; possibly TRBD2 for D (7 bases). The CDR3 has 14 amino acids. V gave up 5 bases and J gave up 5 bases, with 14 bases separating them. The CDR3 DNA sequence: TGTGCCAGCAGTACCCGGGGGGCAAAAGATACGCAGTATTTT. Encoded protein: CASSTRGAKDTQYF.

CDR3 nucleotide sequence: TGTGCCAGCAGCCGAGCTAGCGGGGGCCTTCGTTTCTCCTACAATGAGCAGTTCTTC. Translation: CASSRASGGLRFSYNEQFF. The chain uses TRBV11-2 and TRBJ2-1; 10 bases line up with TRBD2. The CDR3 is 19 residues long. Germline V CDR1 and CDR2: SGHAT, FQNNGV. The junction had 13 bases not matched to a gene; V was cut back by 5 bases and J by 0 bases.

Only a few counts were recorded for this clonotype. This chain uses TRBV4-3 with TRBJ2-7; no definite D call. Trimming took off 2 bases at V and 0 bases at J, with 8 bases between the two ends. The CDR3 totals 14 residues. From germline, CDR1 is LGHNA and CDR2 YSLEER. The CDR3 coding sequence is TGCGCCAGCAGCCAAACGGTGTCCTCCTACGAGCAGTACTTC. Translation gives CASSQTVSSYEQYF.

This clonotype was seen more than once but under ten times. The chain joins TRBV5-6 to TRBJ2-7; 8 positions match TRBD1. The CDR3 is 15 amino acids. Trimming removed 4 bases from V and 3 bases from J; junction bases left unmatched: 9. Per germline, CDR1 SGHDT and CDR2 YYEEEE. CDR3 protein: CASSRSPGQGYEQYF. Here the CDR3 DNA reads TGTGCCAGCAGCCGATCACCCGGACAGGGCTACGAGCAGTACTTC.

This clonotype was observed a few times. The chain uses TRBV5-1 and TRBJ2-6, with 8 bases matching TRBD1. Germline assignment: CDR1 SGHRS and CDR2 YFSETQ. Trimming at V came to 2 bases and at J to 2 bases, leaving 6 bases not matched to a gene. The CDR3 length is 17 residues. DNA of the CDR3: TGCGCCAGCAGCTTCGGGTTGGGACAGGCTGGGGCCAACGTCCTGACTTTC. It is translated as CASSFGLGQAGANVLTF.

This chain connects TRBV7-2 to TRBJ2-1, with D perhaps given as TRBD1 or TRBD2 (6 bases each). The germline gives CDR1 SGHTA, CDR2 FQGNSA. The CDR3 runs 16 residues. V lost 1 base to trimming and J lost 6 bases, with 16 bases between them. The CDR3 nucleotides are TGTGCCAGCAGCTTAGAAGAGGGGGGCCTCGGCAATGAGCAGTTCTTC. This gives the protein CASSLEEGGLGNEQFF.

V is TRBV15 and J is TRBJ2-2, with 7 bases identical to TRBD1. Germline loops: CDR1 LNHNV, CDR2 YYDKDF (reference sequence). V trimming: 2 bases; J trimming: 1 base; junction bases outside the gene matches: 7. This CDR3 has 17 residues. The CDR3 reads CATSRIPTGLNTGELFF. CDR3 nucleotide sequence: TGTGCCACCAGCAGAATACCGACAGGGTTGAACACCGGGGAGCTGTTTTTT.

V is TRBV6-2 or TRBV6-3 and J is TRBJ1-5; a possible D gene is TRBD1 (5 bases). CDR1 and CDR2 from the germline V gene are MNHEY and SVGEGT. The length of the CDR3 is 14 residues. V lost 8 bases and J 3 bases, leaving 14 bases between the germline ends. CDR3 amino acids: CASSIGGVNQPQHF. CDR3 sequence (DNA): TGTGCCAGCTCCATCGGGGGGGTCAATCAGCCCCAGCATTTT.

V and J are TRBV7-9 and TRBJ1-2; D may be TRBD1 (6 bases). The CDR3 has 14 residues. Germline V gives CDR1 SEHNR, CDR2 FQNEAQ (reference sequence). Trimming pared 5 bases from V and 8 bases from J, leaving 18 bases between. The CDR3 DNA follows: TGTGCCAGCAGCCGCATCGCCAGGACAGAGGGCTACACCTTC. Protein sequence: CASSRIARTEGYTF.

In its sample, this clonotype was seen a few times. The V gene is TRBV7-6, the J gene TRBJ1-2; tentatively, D is TRBD1 (5 bases). CDR1 is SGHVS, CDR2 FNYEAQ, per germline. The CDR3 runs 16 residues. The V end lost 1 base, the J end lost 4 bases, and 16 bases lay between the germline ends. In DNA form, the CDR3 reads TGTGCCAGCAGCTTAGGAGGGCAGGGTTCCAGCTATGGCTACACCTTC. Translated, it gives CASSLGGQGSSYGYTF.

The rearrangement uses TRBV10-3 and TRBJ2-3, with D perhaps TRBD1 (5 bases). Germline V gene data show CDR1 as ENHRY and CDR2 as SYGVKD. The ends were cut back, 5 bases at V and 2 bases at J, with 11 bases in the middle. The CDR3 totals 14 residues. This chain's CDR3 is CAISQQTDTDTQYF. In DNA, the CDR3 is TGTGCCATCAGTCAACAGACAGACACAGATACGCAGTATTTT.

This clonotype was observed a handful of times. The chain recombines TRBV9 with TRBJ2-7; unclear D gene. From germline, CDR1 is SGDLS and CDR2 YYNGEE. This CDR3 comprises 14 residues. With 4 bases removed from V and 3 bases from J, the gap between germline ends came to 14 bases. The CDR3 bases are TGTGCCAGCAGCTCCACGGGTACAAACTACGAGCAGTACTTC. Its protein product is CASSSTGTNYEQYF.

The chain joins TRBV7-9 to TRBJ1-4; D is uncertain. V dropped 5 bases and J dropped 4 bases, with 8 bases sitting between them. The CDR3 has 13 residues. Germline CDR1 is SEHNR and CDR2 is FQNEAQ (reference sequence). In nucleotides, the CDR3 is TGTGCCAGCAGCCCCGTGGTTAATGAAAAACTGTTTTTT. It codes for CASSPVVNEKLFF.

This chain links TRBV29-1 with TRBJ2-6; 8 positions match TRBD1. J gave up 0 bases and V 6 bases, and 10 bases lay outside the gene matches. Germline CDR1 SQVTM, CDR2 ANQGSEA. The CDR3 contains 17 residues. The CDR3 spells CSVGRDRKSSGANVLTF. CDR3 DNA: TGCAGCGTGGGAAGGGACAGGAAGAGCTCTGGGGCCAACGTCCTGACTTTC.

The rearrangement joins TRBV4-3 to TRBJ1-4; no reliable D call. The CDR3 loop spans 14 amino acids. V shed 0 bases and J shed 7 bases, with 9 bases lying between them. The germline V gene has CDR1 LGHNA and CDR2 YSLEER. This CDR3 reads CASSQDLGSEKLFF. CDR3 nucleotide sequence: TGCGCCAGCAGCCAAGATTTAGGAAGTGAAAAACTGTTTTTT.

The table lists this clonotype with a few counts. V usage is TRBV28 and J usage is TRBJ2-7; 7 nucleotides match TRBD1. The germline gives CDR1 MDHEN, CDR2 SYDVKM. Losses at the gene ends were 6 bases for V and 4 bases for J; bases not matched to a gene: 9. The CDR3 is 14 residues long. This chain's CDR3 is CASSNWDRYYEQYF. The CDR3 nucleotides are TGTGCCAGCAGCAACTGGGACAGATATTACGAGCAGTACTTC.

V usage is TRBV4-3 and J usage is TRBJ2-6; 7 nucleotides line up with TRBD2. J gave up 2 bases and V 0 bases, and 4 bases lay outside the gene matches. Germline CDR1 and CDR2: LGHNA and YSLEER. CDR3 length: 17 amino acids. The CDR3 loop reads CASSQERAGAGANVLTF. CDR3 nucleotide sequence: TGCGCCAGCAGCCAAGAGAGGGCGGGGGCTGGGGCCAACGTCCTGACTTTC.

This clonotype has just a few counts. The V gene is TRBV7-2, the J gene TRBJ1-1, with D tentatively TRBD1 (5 bases). The CDR3 covers 15 residues. V dropped 6 bases and J dropped 1 base, with 15 bases sitting between them. The V gene's germline CDR1 is SGHTA and CDR2 FQGNSA. The CDR3 reads CASSRPGLGNTEAFF. CDR3 nucleotides: TGTGCCAGCAGTCGTCCGGGGCTAGGGAACACTGAAGCTTTCTTT. Combining the CDR3 with reference TRBV7-2 and TRBJ1-1 gives the whole variable domain GAGVSQSPSNKVTEKGKDVELRCDPISGHTALYWYRQSLGQGLEFLIYFQGNSAPDKSGLPSDRFSAERTGGSVSTLTIQRTQQEDSAVYLCASSRPGLGNTEAFFGQGTRLTVV.

This clonotype was observed a few times. The CDR3 region has the DNA TGTGCCAGCAGCAATCAGTCGGACGGATACAATGAGCAGTTCTTC. Translating gives CASSNQSDGYNEQFF. The chain carries TRBV7-2 and TRBJ2-1; D ambiguous. Trimming cost V 5 bases and J 4 bases, with 15 bases left between them. The CDR3 is 15 amino acids. Germline V gene lookup returns CDR1 SGHTA and CDR2 FQGNSA.

This clonotype was counted many times. V gene TRBV6-5 combines with J gene TRBJ2-1; the D gene is possibly TRBD2 (6 bases). CDR1 is MNHEY, CDR2 SVGAGI, per germline. CDR3 length equals 13 residues. The germline V and J ends were trimmed by 8 bases and 5 bases, with 13 bases remaining between them. CDR3 region: CASRRGTNNEQFF. In DNA form, the CDR3 reads TGTGCCAGCCGCCGGGGGACCAACAATGAGCAGTTCTTC.

Only a few counts were recorded for this clonotype. The J gene is TRBJ2-1, the V gene TRBV12-5; 7 nucleotides line up with TRBD1. With 1 base clipped from V and 12 bases from J, the junction kept 15 bases outside the gene matches. Germline CDR1 is LGHNT and CDR2 is FRNRAP. The CDR3 has 16 amino acids. CDR3 residues: CASGLATGTESKGQFF. The CDR3 DNA follows: TGTGCTAGTGGTTTGGCCACCGGGACAGAGAGTAAGGGGCAGTTCTTC.

This clonotype was counted a few times. The chain joins TRBV6-2 or TRBV6-3 to TRBJ2-1, with no clear D. V was pared by 10 bases and J by 6 bases, with 16 bases between. Germline values: CDR1 MNHEY, CDR2 SVGEGT. CDR3 length: 13 residues. CDR3 residues: CATAARTPNEQFF. CDR3 in DNA: TGTGCCACCGCAGCCCGAACTCCCAATGAGCAGTTCTTC.